The T cell receptor beta chain described here comes from a study of cytomegalovirus exposure and HLA in healthy donors. Study-wide points: A later analysis associated 15,000 to 20,000 TCR beta sequences with HLA alleles at a 0.05 false discovery rate.

The CDR3 extends over 14 amino acids. Per the germline V gene, CDR1 is SGHDT and CDR2 is YYEEEE. Trimming removed 0 bases from V and 2 bases from J, with 7 bases in between. PCR amplification relied on 60 Vbeta primers (plus 13 Jbeta primers). TCRdb's copy holds only in-frame clones and misses some; the assay was immunoSEQ multiplex PCR. The record lists about 130,000 clones, of which the ten most abundant hold roughly 0.94%. With respect to this clone: Its antigen is unidentified.

The gene calls are TRBV5-6 and TRBJ2-3; D is unclear. This receptor was identified in a man aged 18 to 29 in good health and CMV-seronegative. The sample taken for sequencing was PBMCs. The CDR3, as DNA: TGTGCCAGCAGCTTGGCCCAGATCACAGATACGCAGTATTTT. It specifies CASSLAQITDTQYF.